This TCR beta chain appears in the sequencing data of a study of T cell responses to AZD1222 COVID-19 vaccine. General study points: Donors were mostly white British, more females; clonal diversity possibly underestimated.

The ends were cut back, 3 bases at V and 1 base at J, with 13 bases in the middle. CDR1 SGHTA and CDR2 FQGNSA come from the germline V gene. The CDR3 runs to 15 residues. TCRdb keeps only in-frame clones here, not all; method: immunoSEQ multiplex PCR. Of under 150,000 clones in the sample, 80% to 95% are singletons; the top ten hold about 3.7%. Details on this clone: Its antigen is unknown.

The clonotype originates from an adult who received the AZD1222 COVID-19 vaccine. The sequenced sample was peripheral blood, obtained 28 days after the second AZD1222 dose. The chain employs TRBV7-2 and TRBJ2-7; D gene ambiguous. The CDR3 DNA follows: TGTGCCAGCAGCTTGTTTCCGGCTCTATCCTACGAGCAGTACTTC. This translates into CASSLFPALSYEQYF.